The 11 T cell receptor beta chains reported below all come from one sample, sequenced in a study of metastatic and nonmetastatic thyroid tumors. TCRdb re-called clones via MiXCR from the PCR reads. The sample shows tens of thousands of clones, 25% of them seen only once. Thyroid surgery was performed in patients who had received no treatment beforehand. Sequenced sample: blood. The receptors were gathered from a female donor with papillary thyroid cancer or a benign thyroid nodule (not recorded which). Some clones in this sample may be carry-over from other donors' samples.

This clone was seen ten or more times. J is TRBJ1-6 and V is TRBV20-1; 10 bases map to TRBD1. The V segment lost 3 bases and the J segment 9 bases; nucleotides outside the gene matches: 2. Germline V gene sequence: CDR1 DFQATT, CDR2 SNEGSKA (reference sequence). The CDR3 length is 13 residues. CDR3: CSASGTGVSPLHF. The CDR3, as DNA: TGCAGTGCTAGCGGGACAGGGGTTTCACCCCTCCACTTT.

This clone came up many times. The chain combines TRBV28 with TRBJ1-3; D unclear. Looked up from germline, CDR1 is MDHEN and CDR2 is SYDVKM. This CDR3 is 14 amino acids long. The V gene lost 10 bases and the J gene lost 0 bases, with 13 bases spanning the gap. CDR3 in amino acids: CATTSRNSGNTIYF. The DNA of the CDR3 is TGTGCCACCACAAGCAGGAACTCTGGAAACACCATATATTTT.

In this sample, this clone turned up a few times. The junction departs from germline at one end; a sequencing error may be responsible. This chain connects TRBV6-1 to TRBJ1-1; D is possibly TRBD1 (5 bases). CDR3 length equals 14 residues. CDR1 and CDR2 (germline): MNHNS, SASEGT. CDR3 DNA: TGTGCCAGCAGCCTATCCGGGACCCCTTTGGGAGATTTATTT. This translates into CASSLSGTPLGDLF.

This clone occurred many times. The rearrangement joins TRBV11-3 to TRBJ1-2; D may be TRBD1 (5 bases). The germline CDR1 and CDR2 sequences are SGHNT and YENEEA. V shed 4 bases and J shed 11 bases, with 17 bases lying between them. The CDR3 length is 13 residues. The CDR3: CASSSTGTMPYTF. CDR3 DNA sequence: TGTGCCAGCAGCTCCACCGGGACTATGCCGTACACCTTC.

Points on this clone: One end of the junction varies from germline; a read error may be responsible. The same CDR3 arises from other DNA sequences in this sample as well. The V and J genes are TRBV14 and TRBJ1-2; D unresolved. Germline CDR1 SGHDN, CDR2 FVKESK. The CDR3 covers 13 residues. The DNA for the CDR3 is TGTGCCAGCAGCGGTGGCCGCGGCTATGGCTACACATTC. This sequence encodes CASSGGRGYGYTF.

In DNA, the CDR3 is TGTGCCAGCAGTTTATTTACAGGGAGGCGCGGCTACACCTTC. Translation: CASSLFTGRRGYTF. The chain has TRBV28 and TRBJ1-2, with D tentatively TRBD1 (6 bases). Germline V gene data show CDR1 as MDHEN and CDR2 as SYDVKM. CDR3 length equals 14 residues. Trimming pared 1 base from V and 8 bases from J, leaving 14 bases between.

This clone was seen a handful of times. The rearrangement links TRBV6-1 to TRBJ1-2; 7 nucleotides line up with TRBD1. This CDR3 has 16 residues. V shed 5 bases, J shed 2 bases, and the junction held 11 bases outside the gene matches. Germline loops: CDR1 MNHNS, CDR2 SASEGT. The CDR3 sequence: CASSSHLQGTNYGYTF. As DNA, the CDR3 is TGTGCCAGCAGTTCCCACCTACAGGGGACAAACTATGGCTACACCTTC.

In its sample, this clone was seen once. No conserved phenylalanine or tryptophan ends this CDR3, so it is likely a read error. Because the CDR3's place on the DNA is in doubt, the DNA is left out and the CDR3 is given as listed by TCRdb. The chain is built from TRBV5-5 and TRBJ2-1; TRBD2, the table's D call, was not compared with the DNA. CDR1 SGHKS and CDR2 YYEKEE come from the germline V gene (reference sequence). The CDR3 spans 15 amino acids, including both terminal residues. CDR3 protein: CASTRGDSAYNEHFL.

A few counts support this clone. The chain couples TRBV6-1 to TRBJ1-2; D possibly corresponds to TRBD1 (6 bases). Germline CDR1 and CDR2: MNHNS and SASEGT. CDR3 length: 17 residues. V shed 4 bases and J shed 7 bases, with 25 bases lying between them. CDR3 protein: CASSVGYGGAPLGGYTF. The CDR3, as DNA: TGTGCCAGCAGTGTGGGTTATGGGGGCGCGCCTCTGGGTGGCTACACCTTC.

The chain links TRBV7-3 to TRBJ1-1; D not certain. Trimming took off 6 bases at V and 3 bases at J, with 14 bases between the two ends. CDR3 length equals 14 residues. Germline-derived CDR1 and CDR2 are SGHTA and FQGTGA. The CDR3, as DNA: TGTGCCAGCAGGAAATCCTGGGAGGACACTGAAGCTTTCTTT. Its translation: CASRKSWEDTEAFF. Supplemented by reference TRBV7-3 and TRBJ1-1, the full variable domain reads GAGVSQTPSNKVTEKGKYVELRCDPISGHTALYWYRQSLGQGPEFLIYFQGTGAADDSGLPNDRFFAVRPEGSVSTLKIQRTERGDSAVYLCASRKSWEDTEAFFGQGTRLTVV.

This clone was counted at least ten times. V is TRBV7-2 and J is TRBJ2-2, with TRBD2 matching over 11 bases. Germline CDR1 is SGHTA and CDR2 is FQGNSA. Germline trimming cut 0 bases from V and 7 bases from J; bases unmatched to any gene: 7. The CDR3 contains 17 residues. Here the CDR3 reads CASSLAVSGRGGGELFF. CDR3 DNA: TGTGCCAGCAGCTTAGCCGTTAGCGGGAGGGGCGGCGGGGAGCTGTTTTTT.